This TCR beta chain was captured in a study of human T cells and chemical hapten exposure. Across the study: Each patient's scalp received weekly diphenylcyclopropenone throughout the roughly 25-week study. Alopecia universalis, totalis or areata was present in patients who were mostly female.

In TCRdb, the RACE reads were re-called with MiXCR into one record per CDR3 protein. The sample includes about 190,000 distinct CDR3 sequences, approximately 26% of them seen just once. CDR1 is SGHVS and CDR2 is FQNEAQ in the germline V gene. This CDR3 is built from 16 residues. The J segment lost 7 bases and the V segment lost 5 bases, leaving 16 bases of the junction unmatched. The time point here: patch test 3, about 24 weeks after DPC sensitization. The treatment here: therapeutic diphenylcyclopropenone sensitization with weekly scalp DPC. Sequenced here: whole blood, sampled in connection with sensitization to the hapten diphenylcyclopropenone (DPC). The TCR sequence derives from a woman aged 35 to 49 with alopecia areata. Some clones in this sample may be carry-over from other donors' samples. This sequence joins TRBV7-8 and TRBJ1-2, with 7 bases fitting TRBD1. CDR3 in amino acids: CASSAARQGYPLGYTF. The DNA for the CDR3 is TGTGCCAGCAGCGCGGCCCGACAGGGTTATCCCCTTGGCTACACCTTC.